The sample holds many counts of the clone carrying this T cell receptor (beta chain). Antigen: not known. CDR3 and TCR beta VDJ profiling relied on genomic DNA as the template. Each CDR3 protein is one row after TCRdb ran MiXCR on the reads. Among more than 250,000 distinct CDR3 sequences listed, roughly half were seen once. These data belong to a study of CD8+CD57+ T cells in acquired aplastic anemia. Study-level information: Isolated CD4+ and CD8+ cells, once sorted, yielded DNA averaging roughly 3.2 ug. Study-level results: Some 30 was the count of CD8+ CDR3 sequences that patients shared with controls.

There are 15 residues in the CDR3. Germline V gene lookup returns CDR1 LGHDT and CDR2 YNNKEL (reference sequence). Between the trimmed V and J ends, which lost 4 bases and 2 bases, there was a span of 14 bases. V usage is TRBV3-1 and J usage is TRBJ2-5; D unresolved. The TCR sequence derives from a human donor with severe aplastic anemia or a healthy control (not recorded which). Sequenced sample: sorted CD4+, CD8+, or CD8+CD57+ T cells (not recorded which) from PBMCs. The chain's CDR3 is CASSPHAAKQETQYF. CDR3 sequence (DNA): TGTGCCAGCAGCCCTCACGCGGCGAAACAAGAGACCCAGTACTTC.